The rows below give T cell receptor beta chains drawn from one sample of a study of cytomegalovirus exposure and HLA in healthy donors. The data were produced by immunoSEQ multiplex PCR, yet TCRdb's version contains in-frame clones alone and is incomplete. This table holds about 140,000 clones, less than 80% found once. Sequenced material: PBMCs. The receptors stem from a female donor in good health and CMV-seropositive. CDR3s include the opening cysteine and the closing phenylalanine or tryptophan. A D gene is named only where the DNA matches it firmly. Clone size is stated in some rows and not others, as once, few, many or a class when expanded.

TGCGCCAGCAGTTCACAGGGGACAGATACGCAGTATTTT	CASSSQGTDTQYF	NA	TRBD1	TRBJ2-3	TRBV10-1
TGTGCCAGCAGCTTAACTGGCAGGGAGCTGTTTTTT	CASSLTGRELFF	NA	NA	TRBJ2-2	TRBV7-3
TGTGCCAGCTCACCAAGGGGCGATCGGGCTGAAGCTTTCTTT	CASSPRGDRAEAFF	once	NA	TRBJ1-1	TRBV18
TGCGCCAGCAGCCGGACAGGGACATCTGGGGCCAACGTCCTGACTTTC	CASSRTGTSGANVLTF	few	TRBD1	TRBJ2-6	TRBV5-1
TGCGCCAGCAGCAAAACAAGCGGGGGTCTTGCCTACGAGCAGTACTTC	CASSKTSGGLAYEQYF	NA	TRBD2	TRBJ2-7	TRBV5-1
TGTGCCAGCAGCCGTGTAGGGGCTAGCGGGAGCTCTGGGGCCAACGTCCTGACTTTC	CASSRVGASGSSGANVLTF	NA	TRBD2	TRBJ2-6	TRBV14
TGTGCCAGCAGCTTAGGACAGGGGTATGAAGCTTTCTTT	CASSLGQGYEAFF	once	TRBD1	TRBJ1-1	TRBV7-9
TGCGCCAGCAGCGCGGGGAGGGGCTCTAATGAAAAACTGTTTTTT	CASSAGRGSNEKLFF	NA	NA	TRBJ1-4	TRBV4-1
TGTGCCAGCAGTGTAATGGGGACAGCGAACTATGGCTACACCTTC	CASSVMGTANYGYTF	few	TRBD1	TRBJ1-2	TRBV6-1
TGTGCCAGCAGCCAACCTAGCGGGAGACAAGAGACCCAGTACTTC	CASSQPSGRQETQYF	NA	TRBD2	TRBJ2-5	TRBV14
TGCGCCAGCAGCCAAGAAACCGGGACAGGCTATGGCTACACCTTC	CASSQETGTGYGYTF	NA	TRBD1	TRBJ1-2	TRBV4-1
TGTGCCAGCAGTCAACCCGGGACAGATACGCAGTATTTT	CASSQPGTDTQYF	NA	NA	TRBJ2-3	TRBV27
TGTGCCAGCAGCTTCGGTGGGGAGTACGCAGATACGCAGTATTTT	CASSFGGEYADTQYF	few	NA	TRBJ2-3	TRBV5-6
TGTGCCAGCCGTAGTTTTCTAGCAGCCTCCCAAGAGACCCAGTACTTC	CASRSFLAASQETQYF	few	NA	TRBJ2-5	TRBV6-6
TGTGTCAGCAGTTTCGCGGGCGGGAGATCCGAGCAGTACTTC	CVSSFAGGRSEQYF	NA	TRBD2	TRBJ2-7	TRBV28
TGTGCCAGCAGTCAAGAGGTAGAGACCCAGTACTTC	CASSQEVETQYF	NA	NA	TRBJ2-5	TRBV7-9
TGTGCCAGCAGCTTCGGACTAGCAGCGAACACCGGGGAGCTGTTTTTT	CASSFGLAANTGELFF	NA	TRBD2	TRBJ2-2	TRBV5-5
TGCGCCAGCAGCCAAGATCAGCAGGGGGCCTCGGGGCAGCCCCAGCATTTT	CASSQDQQGASGQPQHF	once	TRBD1	TRBJ1-5	TRBV4-1
TGCGCCAGCAGCTTCGGGAGGGACAGGGTGGATGAAAAACTGTTTTTT	CASSFGRDRVDEKLFF	NA	TRBD1	TRBJ1-4	TRBV5-1
TGTGCCAGCAGTGAAGCTAGGGGTTCGCCCCAGCATTTT	CASSEARGSPQHF	NA	NA	TRBJ1-5	TRBV2
TGTGCCAGCAGTTTATTCGGGAGTATAGGAAACACCATATATTTT	CASSLFGSIGNTIYF	NA	NA	TRBJ1-3	TRBV28
TGTGCCAGAAGCTTGGCCCGAAAGACTAGCGGGAGGGCCCTCATTCTCCACGAGCAGTACTTC	CARSLARKTSGRALILHEQYF	NA	TRBD2	TRBJ2-7	TRBV5-3
TGTGCCAGCAGTTTCAGGGGAACTAATGAAAAACTGTTTTTT	CASSFRGTNEKLFF	NA	NA	TRBJ1-4	TRBV27
TGTGCCAGCAGCTTGGCTAGCGGGAGGGCAAGAGAGACCCAGTACTTC	CASSLASGRARETQYF	once	TRBD2	TRBJ2-5	TRBV5-6
TGCAGCGTTGAAGTAGGCGGTGGGACTGAAGCTTTCTTT	CSVEVGGGTEAFF	NA	NA	TRBJ1-1	TRBV29-1
TGCGCCAGCAGCCGGAACGACTATGAGCAGTTCTTC	CASSRNDYEQFF	NA	NA	TRBJ2-1	TRBV5-1
TGTGCCTGGAGTGTACGCCAACGGACTAGCGGTTCCCTCTCTGGGGCCAACGTCCTGACTTTC	CAWSVRQRTSGSLSGANVLTF	NA	TRBD2	TRBJ2-6	TRBV30
TGTGCCATCAGTGCCGGACAGGGGAAGTACGAGCAGTACTTC	CAISAGQGKYEQYF	once	TRBD1	TRBJ2-7	TRBV10-3
TGTGCCAGCAGCCTGGACAGGGGCCAAGTTGGCTATGGCTACACCTTC	CASSLDRGQVGYGYTF	NA	TRBD1	TRBJ1-2	TRBV7-9
TGTGCCAGCAGCTTGGGACGGGATCAGTTCAATGAGCAGTTCTTC	CASSLGRDQFNEQFF	NA	NA	TRBJ2-1	TRBV5-4
TGTGCCAGCAGCTTGGATGCAGGGTCAGGAAACACCATATATTTT	CASSLDAGSGNTIYF	NA	NA	TRBJ1-3	TRBV5-5
TGTGCCAGCAGTGAAAGGGACACATGGAGCAATCAGCCCCAGCATTTT	CASSERDTWSNQPQHF	NA	NA	TRBJ1-5	TRBV6-1
TGTGCCAGCAGTGAGCGGGGGCTGAGAAATCAGCCCCAGCATTTT	CASSERGLRNQPQHF	few	NA	TRBJ1-5	TRBV2
TGCAGCGGGCGACAGGGGGCCGGGGAGACCCAGTACTTC	CSGRQGAGETQYF	NA	TRBD1	TRBJ2-5	TRBV29-1
TGTGCCAGCAGCTTAGGGACAGGATCTTACAATGAGCAGTTCTTC	CASSLGTGSYNEQFF	NA	TRBD1	TRBJ2-1	TRBV7-7
TGTGCCAGCAGCTTGACAGGGGGCGGTTCACCCCTCCACTTT	CASSLTGGGSPLHF	NA	TRBD1	TRBJ1-6	TRBV7-2
TGTGCTAGTGGTTTACGGGGGGACACCGCAGATACGCAGTATTTT	CASGLRGDTADTQYF	NA	NA	TRBJ2-3	TRBV12-5
TGTGCCAGCAGCCGTGACAGGGGCTACGAGCAGTACTTC	CASSRDRGYEQYF	few	TRBD1	TRBJ2-7	TRBV28
TGTGCCAGCAGTTCGGGACTCCAATATGGCTACACCTTC	CASSSGLQYGYTF	NA	NA	TRBJ1-2	TRBV6-6
TGTGCCAGCAGCTCCCAGGGTCCACCCCTCCACTTT	CASSSQGPPLHF	NA	NA	TRBJ1-6	TRBV7-2
TGTGCCAGTAGTATAGACGGGGGGGACTACAATGAGCAGTTCTTC	CASSIDGGDYNEQFF	NA	TRBD2	TRBJ2-1	TRBV19
TGTGCCAGTACCGGGACTTCTAGGAGCAATGAGCAGTTCTTC	CASTGTSRSNEQFF	NA	NA	TRBJ2-1	TRBV19
TGTGCCAGCAGAGCGGGACGGACAAGTAATCAGCCCCAGCATTTT	CASRAGRTSNQPQHF	NA	NA	TRBJ1-5	TRBV2
TGTGCCAGCAGCTTAGTAGGGGCAGTTCACAGAACCCAGTACTTC	CASSLVGAVHRTQYF	NA	NA	TRBJ2-5	TRBV7-9
TGTGCCAGCACCCCAGCGGAGGGATCGGCCCCAGCCTACGAGCAGTACTTC	CASTPAEGSAPAYEQYF	few	NA	TRBJ2-7	TRBV11-3
TGTGCCAGCAGCGCTGCGACAGGGCTTTCTAACTATGGCTACACCTTC	CASSAATGLSNYGYTF	NA	TRBD1	TRBJ1-2	TRBV9
TGTGCCAGTAGTGATCGACAGGGTTACGAGCAGTACTTC	CASSDRQGYEQYF	NA	TRBD1	TRBJ2-7	TRBV19
TGTGCCAGCAGGAGGGTTTCCTACGAGCAGTACTTC	CASRRVSYEQYF	NA	NA	TRBJ2-7	TRBV2
TGTGCCAGCAGTTCCCCGGGAGGCGGGACAGGGGGCTCAAACACCTTC	CASSSPGGGTGGSNTF	NA	TRBD1	TRBJ1-2	TRBV28